Following are 10 T cell receptor beta chains from one sample sequenced in a study of blood T cells in healthy people across ages. Sample-barcoded 5' priming and a J-beta primer mix drove a second PCR of 7 to 11 cycles. TCRdb processed the 5' RACE reads anew with MiXCR; each CDR3 protein has one entry. The sample has about 750,000 distinct CDR3 sequences; about 53% are singletons. Sequenced input: blood. The receptors derive from a man at least 80 years old in good health.

The chain uses TRBV29-1 and TRBJ2-5, with 8 positions matching TRBD1. J gave up 4 bases and V 5 bases, and 6 bases lay outside the gene matches. Germline V CDR1 and CDR2: SQVTM, ANQGSEA. The CDR3 spans 13 residues. CDR3 DNA: TGCAGCGTTCAGGGGGCGCGCGGAGAGACCCAGTACTTC. Translation: CSVQGARGETQYF. The full variable domain, rest sourced from reference TRBV29-1 and TRBJ2-5, is SAVISQKPSRDICQRGTSLTIQCQVDSQVTMMFWYRQQPGQSLTLIATANQGSEATYESGFVIDKFPISRPNLTFSTLTVSNMSPEDSSIYLCSVQGARGETQYFGPGTRLLVL.

The V gene is TRBV29-1, the J gene TRBJ1-2, with 7 bases matching TRBD1. Germline V gene data show CDR1 as SQVTM and CDR2 as ANQGSEA. With 4 bases clipped from V and 8 bases from J, the junction kept 13 bases outside the gene matches. The length of the CDR3 is 14 residues. CDR3 region: CSVGGGTGVYGYTF. The CDR3 DNA reads as TGCAGCGTTGGCGGGGGAACAGGGGTATACGGCTACACCTTC.

A single count supports this clonotype. The chain has TRBV7-2 and TRBJ1-4; D gene unclear. The V gene's germline CDR1 is SGHTA and CDR2 FQGNSA. CDR3 length: 16 amino acids. Trimming left V 6 bases short and J 4 bases short, with 18 bases between. The CDR3 sequence: CASSGEWQAINEKLFF. Here the CDR3 DNA reads TGTGCCAGCAGTGGGGAATGGCAGGCTATTAATGAAAAACTGTTTTTT.

V is TRBV2 and J is TRBJ2-7; D is possibly TRBD2 (5 bases). CDR1 is SNHLY, CDR2 FYNNEI, per germline. The V and J ends lost 1 base and 4 bases respectively, with 17 bases between them. The CDR3 has 16 residues. CDR3 loop: CASSEELREGPYEQYF. In DNA form, the CDR3 reads TGTGCCAGCAGTGAAGAACTTCGGGAAGGCCCTTACGAGCAGTACTTC.

This clonotype appeared many times. This chain joins TRBV6-2 or TRBV6-3 and TRBJ2-1; 11 nucleotides match TRBD2. With V trimmed by 6 bases and J by 9 bases, 10 bases remained unmatched. This CDR3 has 15 amino acids. Germline values: CDR1 MNHEY, CDR2 SVGEGT. CDR3 bases: TGTGCCAGCAGCACACTAGCGGGAGACCTCGGTGAGCAGTTCTTC. Its protein product is CASSTLAGDLGEQFF.

In its sample, this clonotype was seen many times. The chain recombines TRBV10-3 with TRBJ1-2, with D uncertain. The CDR3 has 13 residues. CDR1 and CDR2 (germline): ENHRY, SYGVKD. With 0 bases removed from V and 5 bases from J, the gap between germline ends came to 7 bases. Here the CDR3 DNA reads TGTGCCATCAGTGAGTCAGGGAGATATGGCTACACCTTC. Translation gives CAISESGRYGYTF.

The chain couples TRBV5-4 to TRBJ2-7; D might be TRBD2 (6 bases). V lost 0 bases to trimming and J lost 1 base, with 14 bases between them. This CDR3 spans 16 amino acids. CDR1 SGHNT and CDR2 YYREEE come from the germline V gene (reference sequence). CDR3 amino acids: CASSLAGGGVSYEQYF. CDR3 nucleotides: TGTGCCAGCAGCTTGGCCGGGGGAGGAGTGTCCTACGAGCAGTACTTC.

This CDR3 reads CASSVEVIGPMGEQFF. The CDR3 DNA sequence: TGTGCCAGCAGCGTAGAGGTGATAGGTCCCATGGGTGAGCAGTTCTTC. The genes are TRBV9 and TRBJ2-1, with D hard to call. Germline lookup yields CDR1 SGDLS and CDR2 YYNGEE. The ends were cut back, 0 bases at V and 9 bases at J, with 19 bases in the middle. The CDR3 has 16 residues.

The rearrangement links TRBV6-5 to TRBJ1-1, with 9 bases aligning to TRBD1. The CDR3 is 15 amino acids. Germline trimming cut 7 bases from V and 1 base from J; bases unmatched to any gene: 7. CDR1 is MNHEY and CDR2 is SVGAGI in the germline V gene. In DNA form, the CDR3 reads TGTGCCAGCACCACGTGGGGACAGGGGAACACTGAAGCTTTCTTT. It is translated as CASTTWGQGNTEAFF.

The chain combines TRBV18 with TRBJ2-5; D is undetermined. Germline V gene sequence: CDR1 KGHSH, CDR2 LQKENI. V was shortened by 5 bases and J by 4 bases, with 11 bases between the two germline ends. The CDR3 sequence is 13 residues long. The CDR3 loop reads CASSANSLETQYF. CDR3 DNA sequence: TGTGCCAGCTCAGCCAATTCCCTAGAGACCCAGTACTTC.